What follows are 27 T cell receptor beta chains derived from one specimen sequenced in a study of T cell clonality in common variable immunodeficiency. The repertoire was sequenced with immunoSEQ multiplex PCR; TCRdb's copy has only in-frame clones and lacks some. Listed here are approximately 57,000 clones without any singletons, the top ten holding under 0.9%. Sequencing used peripheral blood mononuclear cells. Receptors originate from a person aged 18 to 69 in good health.

This clone was seen ten or more times. The read gets to within 3 residues of the CDR3 end, and the germline J gene fills in the rest. The rearrangement uses TRBV20-1 and TRBJ2-5, with TRBD2 identical over 7 bases. V was clipped by 1 base and J by 0 bases; unmatched bases: 5. Per germline, CDR1 DFQATT and CDR2 SNEGSKA (reference sequence). The CDR3 has 15 amino acids. This CDR3 reads CSARGDGGYQETQYF. The part of the CDR3 DNA that was read is TGCAGTGCTAGAGGCGACGGGGGGTACCAAGAGACC.

To note about this clone: The observed sequence ends 3 residues before the CDR3 terminus, with the missing tail filled in from the germline J gene. The V gene is TRBV10-2, the J gene TRBJ1-2; D is unresolved. The V end lost 6 bases, the J end lost 0 bases, and 23 bases lay between the germline ends. CDR1 is WSHSY and CDR2 is SAAADI in the germline V gene. The CDR3 spans 18 residues. Partial CDR3 DNA: TGCGCCAGCAGCGACCCTGCCGGGGTCCCTTCATCTAACTATGGC. Protein product: CASSDPAGVPSSNYG. The CDR3 in full is CASSDPAGVPSSNYGYTF.

This clone was detected many times. CDR3 DNA (partial): TGTGCCAGCAGCTTAGAAGGCGGGAATGGCGAGACC. This codes for CASSLEGGNGET. The CDR3, in full, reads CASSLEGGNGETQYF. This chain links TRBV11-2 with TRBJ2-5; possibly TRBD2 for D (6 bases). The read comes to an end 3 residues before the CDR3 does, leaving the germline J gene to fill in the end. The germline V gene encodes CDR1 SGHAT and CDR2 FQNNGV. The CDR3 sequence is 15 residues long. Trimming shortened V by 0 bases and J by 5 bases, and 13 bases separated the two germline ends.

This clone was counted at least ten times. The read stops 3 residues short of the end of the CDR3; the missing end is completed from the germline J gene. V and J are TRBV6-2 or TRBV6-3 and TRBJ1-5, with D possibly being TRBD1 (6 bases). CDR1 MNHEY and CDR2 SVGEGT come from the germline V gene. V lost 6 bases and J lost 6, with 18 bases in between. This CDR3 contains 15 residues. CDR3: CASSRKVGASQPQHF. The CDR3 bases that were read are TGTGCCAGCAGCCGAAAGGTGGGGGCGTCTCAGCCC.

In its sample, this clone was seen many times. The CDR3 loop reads CASSVAGTANTEAFF. CDR3 DNA, as far as it was read: TGTGCCAGCAGTGTGGCCGGGACAGCGAACACTGAA. V usage is TRBV6-1 and J usage is TRBJ1-1, with TRBD1 matching 7 bases. Sequencing ends 3 residues short of the CDR3 end; the germline J gene provides the rest. Germline V gene data show CDR1 as MNHNS and CDR2 as SASEGT. V trimming: 4 bases; J trimming: 1 base; junction bases outside the gene matches: 6. This CDR3 region has 15 residues.

This clone occurred many times. From the germline J gene comes the end of the CDR3, since the read stops 3 residues before it. The chain carries TRBV20-1 and TRBJ2-5; possibly TRBD1 or TRBD2 for D (5 bases each). There are 16 residues in the CDR3. V lost 0 bases to trimming and J lost 4 bases, with 18 bases between them. Germline-derived CDR1 and CDR2 are DFQATT and SNEGSKA (reference sequence). The CDR3 protein is CSARDLGRERGETQYF. CDR3 DNA, as far as it was read: TGCAGTGCTAGAGATCTGGGCAGGGAGAGGGGAGAGACC.

This clone was detected ten times or more. The read is 3 residues too short to cover the CDR3 end, so that end is filled in from the germline J gene. The chain is built from TRBV28 and TRBJ1-5, with a weak D call TRBD1 (5 bases). The germline V gene has CDR1 MDHEN and CDR2 SYDVKM. V lost 3 bases to trimming and J lost 2 bases, with 11 bases between them. The CDR3 length is 15 residues. The CDR3: CASSFLRGGNQPQHF. The CDR3 bases that were read are TGTGCCAGCAGTTTCCTCCGGGGGGGCAATCAGCCC. Using reference TRBV28 and TRBJ1-5 for the parts outside the CDR3, the full variable domain is DVKVTQSSRYLVKRTGEKVFLECVQDMDHENMFWYRQDPGLGLRLIYFSYDVKMKEKGDIPEGYSVSREKKERFSLILESASTNQTSMYLCASSFLRGGNQPQHFGDGTRLSIL.

In its sample, this clone was seen many times. The missing CDR3 end, 3 residues past where the read stops, is filled in from the germline J gene. The chain uses TRBV7-2 and TRBJ2-1; tentative D call: TRBD2 (7 bases). CDR1 and CDR2 (germline): SGHTA, FQGNSA. This CDR3 is built from 14 residues. The V gene lost 2 bases and the J gene lost 8 bases, with 13 bases spanning the gap. The DNA read from the CDR3 is TGTGCCAGCAGCTTATATCGGGGGGCGGATGAG. This encodes CASSLYRGADE. The full CDR3 is CASSLYRGADEQFF.

This clone appeared many times. The read finishes 3 residues shy of the CDR3 end, and the germline J gene is used to complete it. This chain joins TRBV20-1 and TRBJ1-6, with TRBD1 matching over 9 bases. V was clipped by 4 bases and J by 7 bases; unmatched bases: 5. CDR1 and CDR2 from the germline V gene are DFQATT and SNEGSKA (reference sequence). The CDR3 is 14 residues long. The CDR3: CSAITGGANSPLHF. Partial CDR3 DNA: TGCAGTGCTATTACAGGGGGCGCGAATTCACCC.

This clone was counted only a few times. The CDR3 end lies 3 residues beyond the end of the read and is filled in from the germline J gene. The chain employs TRBV6-2 or TRBV6-3 and TRBJ1-1; D perhaps matches TRBD1 (6 bases). The CDR3 spans 16 residues. The germline V gene encodes CDR1 MNHEY and CDR2 SVGEGT. Partial CDR3 DNA: TGTGCCAGCAGCCGACCGGGGGGGGCAGGAGGGGAGACA. Protein: CASSRPGGAGGET. The whole CDR3 region reads CASSRPGGAGGETAFF.

On this clone itself: The read ends 3 residues early relative to the CDR3; the germline J gene fills the gap. The chain employs TRBV19 and TRBJ1-2, with 8 bases that match TRBD1. The CDR3 extends over 16 amino acids. Germline V lookup: CDR1 LNHDA, CDR2 SQIVND (reference sequence). The CDR3: CASSSRTGLHYNDYTF. CDR3 DNA, as far as it was read: TGTGCCAGTAGTTCACGGACAGGGCTACACTACAATGAC.

This clone was recorded at least ten times. The CDR3 end falls 3 residues outside the read, so it is completed with the germline J gene. The chain recombines TRBV5-5 with TRBJ2-7; tentatively, D is TRBD2 (6 bases). The germline V and J ends were trimmed by 3 bases and 0 bases, with 13 bases remaining between them. CDR1 SGHKS and CDR2 YYEKEE come from the germline V gene (reference sequence). The length of the CDR3 is 15 residues. The covered CDR3 bases are TGTGCCAGCAGCTCGACGGGGGATTACTCCTACGAG. Its protein is CASSSTGDYSYE. The CDR3 in its entirety is CASSSTGDYSYEQYF. Full variable domain (outside the CDR3, taken from reference TRBV5-5 and TRBJ2-7): DAGVTQSPTHLIKTRGQQVTLRCSPISGHKSVSWYQQVLGQGPQFIFQYYEKEERGRGNFPDRFSARQFPNYSSELNVNALLLGDSALYLCASSSTGDYSYEQYFGPGTRLTVT.

In this sample, this clone turned up many times. The read terminates 3 residues before the CDR3 end, so the remaining end is supplied by the germline J gene. The chain links TRBV11-2 to TRBJ1-1; 8 nucleotides align to TRBD1. CDR3 length equals 12 residues. The germline V gene encodes CDR1 SGHAT and CDR2 FQNNGV. V shed 9 bases and J 4 bases; nucleotides not matched to a gene: 4. CDR3 region: CASQGASTEAFF. The sequenced part of the CDR3 DNA is TGTGCCAGTCAGGGGGCGAGCACTGAA.

This clone was picked up many times. The read terminates 3 residues before the CDR3 end, so the remaining end is supplied by the germline J gene. The chain employs TRBV6-2 or TRBV6-3 and TRBJ2-3; D tentatively fits TRBD1 or TRBD2 (5 bases each). The germline V gene has CDR1 MNHEY and CDR2 SVGEGT. This CDR3 region has 13 residues. The CDR3: CASTTPLGETQYF. The covered CDR3 bases are TGTGCCAGCACTACGCCATTAGGGGAGACG.

In this sample, this clone turned up many times. The observed sequence ends 3 residues before the CDR3 terminus, with the missing tail filled in from the germline J gene. The V call is TRBV18, the J call TRBJ2-3; 10 positions match TRBD2. CDR3 length equals 15 residues. Trimming removed 2 bases from V and 4 bases from J; junction bases left unmatched: 3. The germline gives CDR1 KGHSH, CDR2 LQKENI. CDR3 region: CASSPSSGSADTQYF. The covered CDR3 bases are TGTGCCAGCTCACCATCTAGCGGGAGTGCAGATACG.

In this sample, this clone turned up many times. The CDR3 extends 3 residues past the end of the read, so its final part is completed from the germline J gene. The chain joins TRBV4-1 to TRBJ2-5; 13 positions match TRBD2. The CDR3 runs 17 residues. Trimming at V came to 0 bases and at J to 1 base, leaving 2 bases not matched to a gene. Germline V gene lookup returns CDR1 MGHRA and CDR2 YSYEKL. The CDR3 sequence: CASSQEWTSGGQETQYF. CDR3 DNA (partial): TGCGCCAGCAGCCAAGAATGGACTAGCGGGGGCCAAGAGACC.

This clone was counted many times. The CDR3 is cut off 3 residues early in the read; its end comes from the germline J gene. The chain couples TRBV5-1 to TRBJ2-2; 10 bases align to TRBD2. J lost 7 bases, V lost 2 bases, and 2 bases had no gene match. This CDR3 has 14 residues. The germline V gene has CDR1 SGHRS and CDR2 YFSETQ. The CDR3 region is CASSLGLAVGELFF. CDR3 DNA (partial): TGCGCCAGCAGCTTAGGACTAGCGGTCGGGGAG.

This clone has at least ten counts. Read sequence stops 3 residues before the CDR3 end, and the germline J gene provides the missing end. V usage is TRBV5-6 and J usage is TRBJ2-2; a possible D gene is TRBD1 (5 bases). This CDR3 contains 15 residues. Trimming took off 3 bases at V and 5 bases at J, with 14 bases between the two ends. Germline V CDR1 and CDR2: SGHDT, YYEEEE. The CDR3 loop is CASSSPLGATGELFF. The sequenced part of the CDR3 DNA is TGTGCCAGCAGCTCCCCCCTAGGGGCGACCGGGGAG.

This clone was seen many times. The read stops 3 residues short of the end of the CDR3; the missing end is completed from the germline J gene. This rearrangement joins TRBV5-1 to TRBJ2-1, with TRBD2 matching over 10 bases. Germline V lookup: CDR1 SGHRS, CDR2 YFSETQ. V was clipped by 0 bases and J by 6 bases; unmatched bases: 12. The CDR3 is made up of 18 amino acids. The covered CDR3 bases are TGCGCCAGCAGCTTGGCCGGTTTCAGCGGGAGGGGGGGCAATGAG. It encodes CASSLAGFSGRGGNE. The full CDR3 protein reads CASSLAGFSGRGGNEQFF.

This clone was picked up many times. The CDR3 end falls 3 residues outside the read, so it is completed with the germline J gene. The chain combines TRBV5-1 with TRBJ2-3, with D unresolved. The CDR3 sequence is 13 residues long. CDR1 and CDR2 (germline): SGHRS, YFSETQ. CDR3 DNA, as far as it was read: TGCGCCAGCAGCCCCCTCGAATTGAGGACG. Residues: CASSPLELRT. From start to end, the CDR3 is CASSPLELRTQYF.

This clone has at least ten counts. The read halts 3 residues ahead of the CDR3 end, with the missing end drawn from the germline J gene. This chain uses TRBV19 with TRBJ2-5; D unresolved. V was clipped by 5 bases and J by 5 bases, with 6 bases between them. This CDR3 has 11 residues. The germline CDR1 and CDR2 sequences are LNHDA and SQIVND (reference sequence). The CDR3 DNA, read in part, is TGTGCCAGTAGTGTCCGGGAGACC. Protein product: CASSVRET. The entire CDR3 sequence reads CASSVRETQYF.

This clone has ten or more counts. Coverage ceases 3 residues before the CDR3 finishes, and the germline J gene fills in the end. The chain couples TRBV28 to TRBJ1-6; no reliable D call. The length of the CDR3 is 15 residues. The germline V gene encodes CDR1 MDHEN and CDR2 SYDVKM. With 5 bases removed from V and 6 bases from J, the gap between germline ends came to 14 bases. CDR3 DNA (partial): TGTGCCAGCAGTGTCGTCGAAGGACTTAATTCACCC. Residues: CASSVVEGLNSP. From start to end, the CDR3 is CASSVVEGLNSPLHF.

Many counts were recorded for this clone. CDR3 sequence reads: CASSISGKWDIMRQPQHF. The covered CDR3 bases are TGTGCCAGTAGTATCTCCGGAAAGTGGGACATCATGAGGCAGCCC. The genes are TRBV19 and TRBJ1-5; tentative D call: TRBD1 (6 bases). The missing CDR3 end, 3 residues past where the read stops, is filled in from the germline J gene. Trimming pared 3 bases from V and 7 bases from J, leaving 25 bases between. The CDR3 sequence is 18 residues long. The germline V gene has CDR1 LNHDA and CDR2 SQIVND (reference sequence).

This clone was recorded many times. The read halts 3 residues ahead of the CDR3 end, with the missing end drawn from the germline J gene. The genes are TRBV6-2 or TRBV6-3 and TRBJ2-6, with 7 bases identical to TRBD1. V dropped 6 bases and J dropped 0; count of bases not matched to a gene: 5. CDR3 length: 16 residues. CDR1 and CDR2 (germline): MNHEY, SVGEGT. CDR3 protein: CASSLQGSSGANVLTF. The covered CDR3 bases are TGTGCCAGCAGCCTACAGGGGTCCTCTGGGGCCAACGTC.

This clone was detected ten times or more. Read coverage stops 3 residues before the CDR3 terminus; the germline J gene supplies the remainder. The chain combines TRBV28 with TRBJ1-2; D call uncertain. The CDR3 loop spans 12 amino acids. CDR1 is MDHEN, CDR2 SYDVKM, per germline. Between the trimmed V and J ends, which lost 6 bases and 4 bases, there was a span of 9 bases. Incomplete CDR3 DNA: TGTGCCAGCAGCCCAAACAGCTATGGC. It encodes CASSPNSYG. The full CDR3 is CASSPNSYGYTF.

This clone was counted ten times or more. The read stops 3 residues short of the end of the CDR3; the missing end is completed from the germline J gene. V gene TRBV5-1 combines with J gene TRBJ2-2; no reliable D call. With 1 base removed from V and 4 bases from J, the gap between germline ends came to 5 bases. CDR1 and CDR2 (germline): SGHRS, YFSETQ. This CDR3 is built from 13 residues. CDR3 in amino acids: CASSLTVTGELFF. CDR3 DNA (partial): TGCGCCAGCAGCTTGACAGTCACCGGGGAG.

This clone was found many times. From the germline J gene comes the end of the CDR3, since the read stops 3 residues before it. This chain connects TRBV29-1 to TRBJ2-3; TRBD2 might be the D (6 bases). Germline lookup yields CDR1 SQVTM and CDR2 ANQGSEA. The CDR3 spans 11 residues. This CDR3 reads CSVVKEGTQYF. CDR3 DNA, as far as it was read: TGCAGCGTTGTTAAGGAGGGGACG.